These 22 T cell receptor beta chains came from one sample sequenced in a study of blood T cell repertoires in COVID-19. TCRdb's copy holds only in-frame clones and misses some; the assay was immunoSEQ multiplex PCR. The table has about 160,000 clones, over 70% seen once. Sequenced sample: PBMCs or T cells enriched from blood (not recorded which). The receptors derive from a woman aged 45-65 years in a cohort exposed to, infected with or recovered from COVID-19 (not recorded which).

The chain employs TRBV21-1 and TRBJ2-7; the table's D call, TRBD1, was not checked against the DNA. TRBV21-1 counts as a pseudogene. This CDR3 is 15 amino acids long. The CDR3 reads CASSKLGTGAYEQYF. Here the CDR3 DNA reads TGTGCCAGCAGCAAGCTCGGGACAGGTGCCTACGAGCAGTACTTC.

This chain joins TRBV11-3 and TRBJ2-3, with a possible D match to TRBD2 (5 bases). Germline assignment: CDR1 SGHNT and CDR2 YENEEA. V was shortened by 5 bases and J by 2 bases, with 17 bases between the two germline ends. The CDR3 length is 16 residues. CDR3 sequence reads: CASSPGRVGITDTQYF. CDR3 DNA: TGTGCCAGCAGCCCCGGGCGGGTTGGGATCACAGATACGCAGTATTTT.

The chain uses TRBV29-1 and TRBJ1-2; tentatively, D is TRBD1 (6 bases). V lost 2 bases to trimming and J lost 4 bases, with 14 bases between them. This CDR3 has 14 residues. Germline CDR1 SQVTM, CDR2 ANQGSEA. CDR3 DNA sequence: TGCAGCGTTGAAACGGGGGGCTGGGGCTATGGCTACACCTTC. It encodes CSVETGGWGYGYTF.

Remarks on this clone: The junction departs from the called germline gene at one end, perhaps through a read error. The V call is TRBV19, the J call TRBJ1-5; 7 nucleotides line up with TRBD1. The CDR3 spans 15 residues. Germline V gene lookup returns CDR1 LNHDA and CDR2 SQIVND (reference sequence). The CDR3 coding sequence is TGTGCCAGTAGCCAAACTACCTTGGCCTCGGGACAGTTCCTTTTT. As protein: CASSQTTLASGQFLF.

This chain links TRBV5-6 with TRBJ2-4; 8 nucleotides match TRBD1. Trimming cost V 4 bases and J 8 bases; bases outside gene matches: 11. Per the germline V gene, CDR1 is SGHDT and CDR2 is YYEEEE. The CDR3 contains 15 residues. This CDR3 is CASSSGQGRRDIQYF. The DNA for the CDR3 is TGTGCCAGCAGCAGTGGACAGGGTAGAAGAGACATTCAGTACTTC. Looking up the rest from reference TRBV5-6 and TRBJ2-4 gives the full variable domain: DAGVTQSPTHLIKTRGQQVTLRCSPKSGHDTVSWYQQALGQGPQFIFQYYEEEERQRGNFPDRFSGHQFPNYSSELNVNALLLGDSALYLCASSSGQGRRDIQYFGAGTRLSVL.

The chain joins TRBV7-6 to TRBJ2-3, with D tentatively TRBD1 (5 bases). The CDR3 has 14 amino acids. The V gene lost 2 bases and the J gene lost 3 bases, with 9 bases spanning the gap. Per the germline V gene, CDR1 is SGHVS and CDR2 is FNYEAQ. Here the CDR3 DNA reads TGTGCCAGCAGCTTATTTCAGGGAACAGATACGCAGTATTTT. Encoded protein: CASSLFQGTDTQYF.

The chain uses TRBV4-1 and TRBJ2-7; D is unclear. The germline V gene has CDR1 MGHRA and CDR2 YSYEKL. The CDR3 runs to 14 residues. V lost 4 bases and J lost 6, with 16 bases in between. CDR3: CASSLSHSPGEQYF. CDR3 nucleotides: TGCGCCAGCAGCCTCAGTCACTCCCCAGGCGAGCAGTACTTC.

The chain uses TRBV19 and TRBJ1-6, with 7 bases that match TRBD1. The CDR3 has 15 amino acids. From germline, CDR1 is LNHDA and CDR2 SQIVND (reference sequence). After removal of 0 bases from V and 8 bases from J, the junction contained 4 bases not matched to a gene. The CDR3 region has the DNA TGTGCCAGTAGTATAGAGGGCAGGGGGTATTCACCCCTCCACTTT. This translates into CASSIEGRGYSPLHF.

The CDR3 DNA reads TGTGCCAGCAGCCCAAAAAGCCGGACAGGGCGTGGAAACACCATATATTTT. Protein product: CASSPKSRTGRGNTIYF. The chain carries TRBV21-1 and TRBJ1-3; no check of the table's D call, TRBD1, against the DNA was made. TRBV21-1 is recorded as a pseudogene. CDR3 length: 17 amino acids.

The chain employs TRBV7-6 and TRBJ1-3, with 7 bases lining up with TRBD1. Germline-derived CDR1 and CDR2 are SGHVS and FNYEAQ. Trimming removed 4 bases from V and 0 bases from J; junction bases left unmatched: 9. The CDR3 consists of 17 residues. The DNA for the CDR3 is TGTGCCAGCAGCTACCTAGGGGGCGGGAACTCTGGAAACACCATATATTTT. This sequence encodes CASSYLGGGNSGNTIYF.

The chain combines TRBV6-1 with TRBJ2-6; D gene ambiguous. Trimming took 0 bases from V and 0 from J, leaving 6 bases between them. The length of the CDR3 is 16 residues. The germline V gene encodes CDR1 MNHNS and CDR2 SASEGT. The CDR3, as DNA: TGTGCCAGCAGTGAAGCCCCAGTCTCTGGGGCCAACGTCCTGACTTTC. It yields the protein CASSEAPVSGANVLTF.

This clone was seen a few times. The V and J genes are TRBV9 and TRBJ1-6; D unclear. Germline V gene lookup returns CDR1 SGDLS and CDR2 YYNGEE. CDR3 size: 17 residues. V lost 4 bases and J 7 bases, leaving 21 bases between the germline ends. The CDR3 region is CASSQTLSVRPNSPLHF. CDR3 nucleotide sequence: TGTGCCAGCAGCCAAACGCTGTCCGTCAGGCCCAATTCACCCCTCCACTTT.

This clone was seen just once. The chain employs TRBV4-2 and TRBJ2-2; D is ambiguous. CDR1 is LGHNA and CDR2 is YNFKEQ in the germline V gene. The V gene lost 2 bases and the J gene lost 1 base, with 11 bases spanning the gap. This CDR3 region has 16 residues. The CDR3 is CASSQNYFQNTGELFF. In DNA form, the CDR3 reads TGTGCCAGCAGCCAAAATTACTTCCAGAACACCGGGGAGCTGTTTTTT.

The rearrangement uses TRBV7-9 and TRBJ2-2; D is perhaps TRBD1 (6 bases). The ends were cut back, 1 base at V and 6 bases at J, with 15 bases in the middle. Germline assignment: CDR1 SEHNR and CDR2 FQNEAQ (reference sequence). CDR3 length: 16 amino acids. The CDR3 region has the DNA TGTGCCAGCAGCTTAGGGGCCCTGAGGGGGTCCGGGGAGCTGTTTTTT. This sequence encodes CASSLGALRGSGELFF.

This clone was seen only once. J is TRBJ2-7 and V is TRBV27; TRBD2 agrees at 11 bases. CDR1 is MNHEY and CDR2 is SMNVEV in the germline V gene (reference sequence). The CDR3 extends over 14 amino acids. V was pared by 3 bases and J by 3 bases, with 1 base of the junction left unmatched. This chain's CDR3 is CASSLLAGGYEQYF. The DNA of the CDR3 is TGTGCCAGCAGTTTGCTAGCGGGAGGCTACGAGCAGTACTTC.

The table lists this clone with a few counts. V is TRBV27 and J is TRBJ2-1; 9 nucleotides align to TRBD1. The CDR3 sequence is 15 residues long. CDR1 and CDR2 (germline): MNHEY, SMNVEV (reference sequence). With V trimmed by 1 base and J by 3 bases, 1 base remained unmatched. The CDR3 DNA is TGTGCCAGCAGTTTATGGGACAGGGTCTACAATGAGCAGTTCTTC. Translated: CASSLWDRVYNEQFF.

The rearrangement joins TRBV7-6 to TRBJ2-3, with TRBD1 matching over 10 bases. This CDR3 contains 15 residues. CDR1 SGHVS and CDR2 FNYEAQ come from the germline V gene. Trimming cost V 5 bases and J 3 bases; bases outside gene matches: 5. The CDR3 loop is CASSPDRGWTDTQYF. In DNA form, the CDR3 reads TGTGCCAGCAGCCCGGACAGGGGGTGGACAGATACGCAGTATTTT.

The chain uses TRBV2 and TRBJ2-2; unclear D gene. The V gene lost 1 base and the J gene lost 3 bases, with 9 bases spanning the gap. CDR3 length: 15 residues. CDR1 and CDR2 from the germline V gene are SNHLY and FYNNEI. The CDR3 DNA follows: TGTGCCAGCAGTGAAGGCACAGTGGACACCGGGGAGCTGTTTTTT. It translates to CASSEGTVDTGELFF.

This chain links TRBV4-2 with TRBJ2-6; TRBD1 matches at 10 bases. The CDR3 covers 17 residues. Trimming at V came to 2 bases and at J to 4 bases, leaving 5 bases not matched to a gene. Germline-derived CDR1 and CDR2 are LGHNA and YNFKEQ. CDR3 region: CASSQRQGAGGANVLTF. In nucleotides, the CDR3 is TGTGCCAGCAGCCAACGACAGGGGGCAGGCGGGGCCAACGTCCTGACTTTC.

The CDR3 sequence: CASSLTDRDGYTF. CDR3 sequence (DNA): TGTGCCAGCAGCTTAACGGACAGAGATGGCTACACCTTC. This sequence joins TRBV7-3 and TRBJ1-2; D perhaps matches TRBD1 (6 bases). Germline CDR1 reads SGHTA; CDR2 reads FQGTGA. The CDR3 contains 13 residues. V gave up 0 bases and J gave up 6 bases, with 8 bases separating them. The full variable domain, rest sourced from reference TRBV7-3 and TRBJ1-2, is GAGVSQTPSNKVTEKGKYVELRCDPISGHTALYWYRQSLGQGPEFLIYFQGTGAADDSGLPNDRFFAVRPEGSVSTLKIQRTERGDSAVYLCASSLTDRDGYTFGSGTRLTVV.

The chain carries TRBV4-1 and TRBJ2-7, with TRBD2 matching 9 bases. J gave up 3 bases and V 2 bases, and 20 bases lay outside the gene matches. The germline V gene encodes CDR1 MGHRA and CDR2 YSYEKL. The CDR3 runs to 20 residues. The CDR3 nucleotides read TGCGCCAGCAGCCAACCTCAGGGATCCCTTTTAGCGGGAGTGGGCTACGAGCAGTACTTC. It encodes CASSQPQGSLLAGVGYEQYF.

The chain links TRBV20-1 to TRBJ1-1; D is unclear. Trimming took off 4 bases at V and 3 bases at J, with 6 bases between the two ends. The CDR3 sequence is 11 residues long. The V gene's germline CDR1 is DFQATT and CDR2 SNEGSKA (reference sequence). For the CDR3, the DNA is TGCAGTGCTAACGGTGACACTGAAGCTTTCTTT. It yields the protein CSANGDTEAFF.